This TCR beta chain was obtained from a study of cytomegalovirus exposure and HLA in healthy donors. PCR primers comprised 60 Vbeta and 13 Jbeta primers. Profiled with immunoSEQ multiplex PCR; TCRdb holds only in-frame clones, not every one. In the table there are over 100,000 clones, around 77% of which are singletons. Findings and limits, study-wide: Researchers reported that three CMV-associated chains were confirmed in vitro as CMV antigen-specific.

For this clone: Its antigen is undetermined.

The junction had 8 bases not matched to a gene; V was cut back by 7 bases and J by 9 bases. CDR1 and CDR2 from the germline V gene are SQVTM and ANQGSEA. The CDR3 contains 12 residues. The rearrangement uses TRBV29-1 and TRBJ2-7; the match to TRBD1 covers 11 bases. This receptor was obtained from a man aged 40-50 years in good health and CMV-seropositive. Sequenced: PBMCs. For the CDR3, the DNA is TGCAGCGCGTCATGGGACAGGGGGGTGCAGTACTTC. Its protein product is CSASWDRGVQYF.